Listed below are T cell receptor beta chains from one sample, sequenced in a study of blood T cells in healthy people across ages. MiXCR, run by TCRdb on the 5' RACE reads, gives a single entry per CDR3 protein. Of roughly 650,000 distinct CDR3 sequences in the sample, about a third were seen once. Input material: blood. These receptors were taken from a woman older than 75 in good health. Both conserved end residues are part of each CDR3. The order of the fields is CDR3 protein, J gene, V gene.

CASSFGFGPPGANVLTF	TRBJ2-6	TRBV12-3/TRBV12-4
CVTSDFSQGRFNEQFF	TRBJ2-1	TRBV24-1
CATSPRQGNSGANVLTF	TRBJ2-6	TRBV15
CASTNNRGPNEKLFF	TRBJ1-4	TRBV12-3/TRBV12-4
CSGQGAGSREQYF	TRBJ2-5	TRBV29-1
CASSQRQGNGYTF	TRBJ1-2	TRBV3-1
CSTLVYTDTQYF	TRBJ2-3	TRBV29-1
CASSLYQGGMNTEAFF	TRBJ1-1	TRBV5-6
CASSHPGVETQFF	TRBJ2-1	TRBV4-1
CASSDDGASSEQYF	TRBJ2-7	TRBV10-1
CASSRMAGGAGSPLHF	TRBJ1-6	TRBV13
CASSELGEQYF	TRBJ2-7	TRBV5-1
CASSRKTGMNTEAFF	TRBJ1-1	TRBV5-1
CASSIDGRPRVTF	TRBJ1-2	TRBV19
CASFMLRGQTGELFF	TRBJ2-2	TRBV2
CASSSRTSGGEQFF	TRBJ2-1	TRBV7-9
CATSRGDRHYGYTF	TRBJ1-2	TRBV15
CASSEDQRQSSGNTIYF	TRBJ1-3	TRBV18
CASSLQVGGYEQYF	TRBJ2-7	TRBV12-3/TRBV12-4
CASSQGLRSYNEQFF	TRBJ2-1	TRBV4-3
CSARDLGQSSGNTIYF	TRBJ1-3	TRBV20-1
CSARGTGVRVATNEKLFF	TRBJ1-4	TRBV20-1
CASRDGTDEQYF	TRBJ2-7	TRBV5-1
CSASTTGQETQYF	TRBJ2-5	TRBV20-1
CVSSLGVGLSTDTQYF	TRBJ2-3	TRBV5-5
CASSLGQVSNGYTF	TRBJ1-2	TRBV5-1
CASRKDRAGYTEAFF	TRBJ1-1	TRBV25-1
CASSPPGLATYEQYF	TRBJ2-7	TRBV28
CASSLAELPNEQFF	TRBJ2-1	TRBV7-8
CSALQGIGSPLHF	TRBJ1-6	TRBV20-1
CASTWGGWDSYEQYF	TRBJ2-7	TRBV6-2/TRBV6-3
CASSESPAVTGELFF	TRBJ2-2	TRBV6-1
CASSDWGQGIDEQYF	TRBJ2-7	TRBV5-1